This record concerns one T cell receptor beta chain sequence. The target antigen is unknown. This CDR3 contains 15 residues. Trimming left V 5 bases short and J 2 bases short, with 17 bases between. CDR1 and CDR2 from the germline V gene are SGHRS and YFSETQ. The data were taken from a study of cytotoxic CD8 clonotypes in ibrutinib-treated CLL. Study-level information: Response samples followed a median 12 months of treatment, range 6 to 36. Study results and limitations: Public clonotypes showed up rarely, and on treatment they shrank or held steady.

Data came from immunoSEQ multiplex PCR; TCRdb stores just in-frame clones and leaves some out. The sample holds tens of thousands of clones; approximately 68% are singletons and the top ten take around 28%. This sequence was found in a human donor with chronic lymphocytic leukemia. The chain couples TRBV5-1 to TRBJ2-7, with D possibly matching TRBD2 (5 bases). This specimen was PBMCs, taken after 24 months of ibrutinib treatment. DNA of the CDR3: TGCGCCAGCAGATTAGGACTCCCTATAACCTACGAGCAGTACTTC. This encodes CASRLGLPITYEQYF.